The T cell receptor (beta chain) under discussion was sequenced for a study of OX40 agonist ivuxolimab in advanced cancers. Study overall: Patients received intravenous ivuxolimab every 2 weeks at 0.01 to 10 mg/kg. Those treated in dose escalation had hepatocellular carcinoma, melanoma, renal cell cancer or head and neck cancer. Findings and caveats of the study: Researchers did not determine the expanded peripheral T cells' antigen specificity. Among the lowest levels of clonal expansion were found in partial responders at 0.1-3.0 mg/kg.

Some clones are missing from TCRdb's copy, which holds only in-frame ones; the method was immunoSEQ multiplex PCR. The sample records about 89,000 clones, just over 90% being singletons. Germline-derived CDR1 and CDR2 are MGHDK and SYGVNS. Trimming took 5 bases from V and 5 from J; bases not matched to a gene: 6. The CDR3 has 14 amino acids. Comments on this clone: The antigen is undetermined.

The starting material was CD4+ or CD8+ T cells sorted from blood, obtained in a trial of the OX40 agonist ivuxolimab. V usage is TRBV25-1 and J usage is TRBJ1-5, with 7 bases lining up with TRBD1. The sequence came from an adult with an advanced solid tumor such as melanoma, head and neck, liver or kidney cancer. The DNA for the CDR3 is TGTGCCAGCAGTTATGGGACAGCCGATCAGCCCCAGCATTTT. Its translation is CASSYGTADQPQHF.